The T cell receptor (beta chain) described here comes from a study of cytomegalovirus exposure and HLA in healthy donors. As concerns this clone: Its antigen is still unknown.

Trimming at V came to 5 bases and at J to 6 bases, leaving 10 bases not matched to a gene. The CDR3 is made up of 15 amino acids. Germline V lookup: CDR1 MNHEY, CDR2 SMNVEV (reference sequence). The PCR ran on 60 Vbeta and 13 Jbeta primers. TCRdb's copy holds only in-frame clones and misses some; the assay was immunoSEQ multiplex PCR. The table shows some 110,000 clones, with 75% to 85% occurring only once. Study results and limitations: As confirmed in vitro, a few CMV-associated chains were specific for CMV antigens.

The rearrangement joins TRBV27 to TRBJ2-1, with TRBD2 matching over 7 bases. The receptor comes from a man aged 50 or older in good health and CMV-seronegative. The specimen was PBMCs. The CDR3 here is CASSIEVSGGNEQFF. CDR3 nucleotide sequence: TGTGCCAGCAGTATAGAAGTATCGGGGGGCAATGAGCAGTTCTTC.